This TCR beta chain was sequenced for a study of long-term antiretroviral therapy in people with HIV. Notes on the study in general: Blood collection from about 2003 to 2018 possibly occurred under older ART regimens.

It was version v3.0 of the immunoSEQ assay that was run at survey level. Method: immunoSEQ multiplex PCR; TCRdb's copy keeps in-frame clones and lacks some. The sample includes roughly 28,000 clones, about three quarters of them seen just once. Of note for this clone: The antigen remains undetermined.

This CDR3 comprises 15 residues. Germline CDR1 is SGHNT and CDR2 is YYREEE (reference sequence). V lost 4 bases, J lost 4 bases, and 16 bases lay in between. The rearrangement uses TRBV5-4 and TRBJ2-3; no clear D gene. The origin of this receptor is a man between 18 and 29 years old with HIV. The source was unsorted PBMCs, collected 1.5 years before starting antiretroviral therapy. CDR3 in amino acids: CASSTRLVLADTQYF. For the CDR3, the DNA is TGTGCCAGCAGCACCCGGCTAGTATTGGCAGATACGCAGTATTTT. Based on the CDR3 plus reference TRBV5-4 and TRBJ2-3, the full variable domain is ETGVTQSPTHLIKTRGQQVTLRCSSQSGHNTVSWYQQALGQGPQFIFQYYREEENGRGNFPPRFSGLQFPNYSSELNVNALELDDSALYLCASSTRLVLADTQYFGPGTRLTVL.